The clone carrying this TCR beta chain was observed a few times. These data belong to a study of sequential checkpoint blockade in melanoma. The overall study: Arm A got nivolumab then ipilimumab; arm B the reverse, 1:1.

The treatment denotes: randomized to nivolumab then ipilimumab (arm A) or the reverse (arm B). DNA-damaging chemotherapy had not been given to any patient beforehand. Here immunoSEQ multiplex PCR was the method, and the copy in TCRdb shows in-frame clones only, minus some. The sample yields about 20,000 clones, about four fifths seen once. Trimming cost V 5 bases and J 3 bases, with 8 bases left between them. Germline CDR1 SEHNR, CDR2 FQNEAQ (reference sequence). The CDR3 contains 13 residues. V usage is TRBV7-9 and J usage is TRBJ1-5, with D possibly TRBD1 on 6 matching bases. This receptor was identified in a human donor with melanoma. The material was CD8+ T cells sorted from blood (inferred from file names), obtained from a patient given nivolumab and ipilimumab in sequence. The CDR3 here is CASSPGDNQPQHF. DNA for the CDR3: TGTGCCAGCAGCCCAGGGGACAATCAGCCCCAGCATTTT.